What follows are 3 T cell receptor beta chains derived from one specimen sequenced in a study of blood T cells in healthy people across ages. A second PCR of 7 to 11 cycles used a sample-barcoded 5' primer and a J-beta primer mix. TCRdb re-called the 5' RACE reads through MiXCR, storing one row per CDR3 protein. The table lists about 1.4 million distinct CDR3 sequences, approximately 59% of them singletons. The sequencing sample was made of blood. These receptors came from a young man in good health.

In its sample, this clonotype was seen a few times. The rearrangement uses TRBV7-2 and TRBJ2-1, with a possible D match to TRBD2 (6 bases). V lost 5 bases and J 9 bases, leaving 11 bases between the germline ends. In germline, CDR1 is SGHTA, CDR2 FQGNSA. The CDR3 is 12 amino acids. CDR3 nucleotides: TGTGCCAGCAGCCCCACGGGGGTTGAGCAGTTCTTC. This codes for CASSPTGVEQFF.

V and J are TRBV11-2 and TRBJ2-1, with D uncertain. Germline CDR1 SGHAT, CDR2 FQNNGV. Trimming cost V 6 bases and J 7 bases, with 10 bases left between them. This CDR3 region has 12 residues. The CDR3 region is CASRHDWNEQFF. DNA of the CDR3: TGTGCCAGCAGACACGATTGGAATGAGCAGTTCTTC.

This clonotype has just a few counts. This chain uses TRBV11-2 with TRBJ2-1; 9 bases match TRBD1. CDR1 is SGHAT, CDR2 FQNNGV, per germline. The CDR3 runs 15 residues. V shed 5 bases and J 4 bases; nucleotides not matched to a gene: 6. CDR3 protein: CASSHGQGTYNEQFF. CDR3 nucleotides: TGTGCCAGCAGCCATGGACAGGGGACTTACAATGAGCAGTTCTTC.